The 21 T cell receptor beta chains presented below share a single source sample, sequenced in a study of brain T cells in children with intractable seizures. This sample's time point: blood from clinic visit 5 months post-surgery; TSC patient then seizure free. Assay used: immunoSEQ multiplex PCR; TCRdb lists only in-frame clones, some missing. The repertoire includes about 320,000 clones, roughly 92% of them detected once, and about 5.8% sits in the top ten. This sample comprised peripheral blood, obtained 5 to 6 months after surgery. The receptors originated from a boy younger than two with tuberous sclerosis and intractable seizures.

The J gene is TRBJ2-3, the V gene TRBV5-6, with 8 bases fitting TRBD2. Germline values: CDR1 SGHDT, CDR2 YYEEEE. V lost 4 bases, J lost 0 bases, and 10 bases stayed unmatched. The CDR3 sequence is 17 residues long. The CDR3 nucleotides read TGTGCCAGCAGCGTGCCCGAGCGGGGGTGGAGCACAGATACGCAGTATTTT. It specifies CASSVPERGWSTDTQYF.

The chain links TRBV28 to TRBJ2-5; 8 bases fit TRBD1. The CDR3 consists of 16 residues. With V trimmed by 6 bases and J by 5 bases, 14 bases remained unmatched. Germline CDR1 MDHEN, CDR2 SYDVKM. The CDR3 DNA reads TGTGCCAGCAGGAGCGAACAGGGGGGCGTGTTGGAGACCCAGTACTTC. Translating gives CASRSEQGGVLETQYF.

The chain uses TRBV30 and TRBJ1-6; TRBD1 matches 7 bases. Germline V gene data show CDR1 as GTSNPN and CDR2 as SVGIG (reference sequence). The CDR3 runs to 15 residues. The V gene end was trimmed by 0 bases and the J gene end by 10 bases; junction bases not matched to a gene: 9. CDR3 bases: TGTGCCTGGAGTGTACTAGGGGGCAAGGGATCACCCCTCCACTTT. Translated, it gives CAWSVLGGKGSPLHF.

The genes are TRBV11-2 and TRBJ2-1; the match to TRBD2 covers 9 bases. CDR3 size: 18 residues. In germline, CDR1 is SGHAT, CDR2 FQNNGV. With 4 bases clipped from V and 9 bases from J, the junction kept 19 bases outside the gene matches. CDR3 DNA sequence: TGTGCCAGCAGCTCAAGTATAGACGGGGTGAGCGGGGGGATTGAGCAGTTCTTC. It codes for CASSSSIDGVSGGIEQFF.

The V gene is TRBV11-3, the J gene TRBJ2-7; TRBD2 matches at 9 bases. Germline assignment: CDR1 SGHNT and CDR2 YENEEA. The CDR3 extends over 18 amino acids. With V trimmed by 1 base and J by 0 bases, 10 bases remained unmatched. The CDR3 here is CASSLASGIPLSSYEQYF. CDR3 nucleotide sequence: TGTGCCAGCAGCTTAGCTAGCGGGATCCCCCTTAGCTCCTACGAGCAGTACTTC.

The chain links TRBV10-1 to TRBJ1-1, with D perhaps TRBD1 (5 bases). The germline CDR1 and CDR2 sequences are WNHNN and SYGVQD (reference sequence). The V end lost 5 bases, the J end lost 1 base, and 17 bases lay between the germline ends. The CDR3 runs 16 residues. DNA for the CDR3: TGCGCCAGCAGTCCCTCACCGGGACCCCCGAACACTGAAGCTTTCTTT. It is translated as CASSPSPGPPNTEAFF.

The rearrangement uses TRBV6-6 and TRBJ1-1, with 7 bases aligning to TRBD1. The length of the CDR3 is 14 residues. Germline CDR1 is MNHNY and CDR2 is SVGAGI (reference sequence). J lost 2 bases, V lost 7 bases, and 7 bases had no gene match. The CDR3 sequence is CASIPQGSNTEAFF. The CDR3 nucleotides are TGTGCCAGCATCCCACAGGGGAGCAACACTGAAGCTTTCTTT.

This clone was seen just once. The chain combines TRBV19 with TRBJ2-1; 12 bases fit TRBD2. The CDR3 consists of 16 residues. Germline lookup yields CDR1 LNHDA and CDR2 SQIVND (reference sequence). V dropped 3 bases and J dropped 2; count of bases not matched to a gene: 2. For the CDR3, the DNA is TGTGCCAGTAGTATTACTAGCGGGGGGACCTACAATGAGCAGTTCTTC. Translating it yields CASSITSGGTYNEQFF. The variable domain in full, with the rest retrieved from reference TRBV19 and TRBJ2-1, is DGGITQSPKYLFRKEGQNVTLSCEQNLNHDAMYWYRQDPGQGLRLIYYSQIVNDFQKGDIAEGYSVSREKKESFPLTVTSAQKNPTAFYLCASSITSGGTYNEQFFGPGTRLTVL.

This chain uses TRBV5-1 with TRBJ2-1; TRBD1 might be the D (6 bases). The CDR3 has 13 residues. Per the germline V gene, CDR1 is SGHRS and CDR2 is YFSETQ. With 4 bases removed from V and 8 bases from J, the gap between germline ends came to 13 bases. The CDR3, as DNA: TGCGCCAGCAGCCCTTCACAGGGACATGAGCAGTTCTTC. Translated: CASSPSQGHEQFF.

Notes on this clone: Other DNA sequences within the sample encode an identical CDR3. The J gene is TRBJ1-1, the V gene TRBV9; D remains ambiguous. Germline assignment: CDR1 SGDLS and CDR2 YYNGEE. With 0 bases removed from V and 0 bases from J, the gap between germline ends came to 3 bases. The CDR3 is made up of 13 amino acids. This chain's CDR3 is CASSVEVNTEAFF. CDR3 sequence (DNA): TGTGCCAGCAGCGTAGAGGTGAACACTGAAGCTTTCTTT. Full variable domain (remainder filled in from reference TRBV9 and TRBJ1-1): DSGVTQTPKHLITATGQRVTLRCSPRSGDLSVYWYQQSLDQGLQFLIQYYNGEERAKGNILERFSAQQFPDLHSELNLSSLELGDSALYFCASSVEVNTEAFFGQGTRLTVV.

The genes are TRBV10-3 and TRBJ1-1, with D uncertain. CDR3 length: 16 amino acids. CDR1 is ENHRY and CDR2 is SYGVKD in the germline V gene. V lost 1 base and J lost 2, with 14 bases in between. The CDR3 is CAISEFHRGINTEAFF. The CDR3 nucleotides are TGTGCCATCAGTGAGTTCCACAGAGGAATAAACACTGAAGCTTTCTTT.

This clone has a handful of counts. The V gene is TRBV10-3, the J gene TRBJ1-2; 7 bases are shared with TRBD1. The CDR3 runs to 15 residues. Germline V gene lookup returns CDR1 ENHRY and CDR2 SYGVKD. The ends lost 4 bases at V and 3 bases at J; junction bases unmatched: 8. The CDR3 spells CAISGDRVLDYGYTF. The CDR3 DNA reads TGTGCCATCAGTGGCGACAGGGTTTTGGACTATGGCTACACCTTC.

CDR3 loop: CAWTEVTGAASPLHF. The CDR3, as DNA: TGTGCCTGGACTGAAGTGACAGGGGCGGCTTCACCCCTCCACTTT. V usage is TRBV30 and J usage is TRBJ1-6, with 8 nucleotides matching TRBD1. Germline loops: CDR1 GTSNPN, CDR2 SVGIG (reference sequence). The CDR3 has 15 residues. With 4 bases clipped from V and 9 bases from J, the junction kept 11 bases outside the gene matches.

The gene calls are TRBV11-2 and TRBJ2-1; D is ambiguous. The CDR3 totals 14 residues. The germline V and J ends were trimmed by 1 base and 4 bases, with 8 bases remaining between them. Germline CDR1 SGHAT, CDR2 FQNNGV. The CDR3 loop is CASSLVTLYNEQFF. CDR3 DNA sequence: TGTGCCAGCAGCTTAGTTACTCTGTACAATGAGCAGTTCTTC. The full variable domain, in which reference TRBV11-2 and TRBJ2-1 provide the parts outside the CDR3, is EAGVAQSPRYKIIEKRQSVAFWCNPISGHATLYWYQQILGQGPKLLIQFQNNGVVDDSQLPKDRFSAERLKGVDSTLKIQPAKLEDSAVYLCASSLVTLYNEQFFGPGTRLTVL.

Only one count was recorded for this clone. This chain links TRBV7-6 with TRBJ1-2; D might be TRBD1 (5 bases). V was clipped by 0 bases and J by 4 bases, with 18 bases between them. This CDR3 comprises 17 residues. CDR1 is SGHVS and CDR2 is FNYEAQ in the germline V gene. The CDR3 here is CASSLAVAGTDLYGYTF. The CDR3 DNA reads as TGTGCCAGCAGCTTAGCTGTAGCCGGGACCGACCTCTATGGCTACACCTTC.

With respect to this clone: Other DNA sequences of this sample code for an identical CDR3. The chain uses TRBV12-3 or TRBV12-4 and TRBJ2-7; D is unresolved. The CDR3 loop spans 13 amino acids. V was clipped by 3 bases and J by 2 bases, with 8 bases between them. This CDR3 is CASSFTETYEQYF. The CDR3 DNA is TGTGCCAGCAGTTTTACCGAAACCTACGAGCAGTACTTC.

The V call is TRBV6-5, the J call TRBJ1-5; no reliable D call. There are 14 residues in the CDR3. The germline V and J ends were trimmed by 7 bases and 1 base, with 11 bases remaining between them. The germline V gene encodes CDR1 MNHEY and CDR2 SVGAGI. CDR3 loop: CASIRERSNQPQHF. CDR3 bases: TGTGCCAGCATAAGGGAAAGGAGCAATCAGCCCCAGCATTTT.

This chain's CDR3 is CAWSARSYEQYF. For the CDR3, the DNA is TGTGCCTGGAGTGCCAGATCCTACGAGCAGTACTTC. The rearrangement joins TRBV30 to TRBJ2-7; D is ambiguous. The CDR3 extends over 12 amino acids. V shed 1 base and J shed 1 base, with 5 bases lying between them. The V gene's germline CDR1 is GTSNPN and CDR2 SVGIG (reference sequence).

The CDR3 DNA is TGTGCCAGCAGCCTTATCTCGGCAGGGAACTATGGCTACACCTTC. As protein: CASSLISAGNYGYTF. The chain has TRBV5-6 and TRBJ1-2, with TRBD1 as a possible D gene (5 bases). Per germline, CDR1 SGHDT and CDR2 YYEEEE. The V end was cut by 4 bases, the J end by 2 bases, with 15 bases between. The CDR3 has 15 residues.

The chain joins TRBV7-8 to TRBJ2-3, with TRBD2 identical over 9 bases. CDR1 and CDR2 from the germline V gene are SGHVS and FQNEAQ. The J segment lost 3 bases and the V segment lost 2 bases, leaving 9 bases of the junction unmatched. The CDR3 length is 17 residues. The DNA of the CDR3 is TGTGCCAGCAGCTTAATAACGCTAGCGGGGTTTACAGATACGCAGTATTTT. It translates to CASSLITLAGFTDTQYF.

V usage is TRBV20-1 and J usage is TRBJ1-1, with D perhaps matching TRBD1 (6 bases). CDR3 length: 14 residues. Germline V gives CDR1 DFQATT, CDR2 SNEGSKA (reference sequence). V was clipped by 3 bases and J by 1 base, with 12 bases between them. CDR3 coding DNA: TGCAGTGCTAGTTCTTCGACAGGGAACACTGAAGCTTTCTTT. Amino acids: CSASSSTGNTEAFF.